Each of the 2 T cell receptor beta chains below was sequenced from the same sample in a study of blood T cell repertoires in COVID-19. TCRdb's copy holds only in-frame clones and misses some; the assay was immunoSEQ multiplex PCR. The sample has over 400,000 clones, 70% to 90% seen once. Sequenced: PBMCs or T cells enriched from blood (not recorded which). The receptor set was obtained from a woman aged 55-69 years who had recovered from COVID-19.

The chain links TRBV6-5 to TRBJ2-3; 11 positions match TRBD2. Germline V gene sequence: CDR1 MNHEY, CDR2 SVGAGI. The CDR3 extends over 14 amino acids. With V trimmed by 7 bases and J by 4 bases, 4 bases remained unmatched. CDR3 DNA sequence: TGTGCCAGCACCCTGACTAGCGGGGCAGATACGCAGTATTTT. As protein: CASTLTSGADTQYF.

V is TRBV19 and J is TRBJ2-7; 8 positions agree with TRBD1. Germline V gene sequence: CDR1 LNHDA, CDR2 SQIVND (reference sequence). The CDR3 has 15 residues. Trimming cost V 2 bases and J 4 bases; bases outside gene matches: 7. CDR3 loop: CASSITDRVGYEQYF. The DNA of the CDR3 is TGTGCCAGTAGTATAACGGACAGGGTAGGTTACGAGCAGTACTTC.